The T cell receptor beta chain under discussion was sequenced for a study of human T cells and chemical hapten exposure. Study-level information: Per-sample TCR yields varied mainly from small pooled library volume differences.

Time point defined: healthy volunteer bleed at 6 weeks. It was unfractionated whole blood from which total RNA was extracted. Trimming stripped 5 bases from V and 8 bases from J, with 7 bases between. The CDR3 runs to 11 residues. CDR1 and CDR2 from the germline V gene are SNHLY and FYNNEI. Individual cDNA molecules each carried unique molecular identifiers attached by the library. As originally analysed: Samples held a median of 95,638 TCRs, range 23,224–690,600. Each CDR3 protein gets one entry after TCRdb re-called the RACE reads with MiXCR. These V and J calls are TCRdb output, not the study's own analysis. The sample holds 65,000 or so distinct CDR3 sequences, around 6.5% seen once.

The source material was whole blood. This receptor was obtained from a female donor in good health. Some clones in this sample may be carry-over from other donors' samples. The rearrangement uses TRBV2 and TRBJ2-1, with D hard to call. Written as DNA, the CDR3 is TGTGCCAGCAGTCACTCGGATGAGCAGTTCTTC. Protein sequence: CASSHSDEQFF.